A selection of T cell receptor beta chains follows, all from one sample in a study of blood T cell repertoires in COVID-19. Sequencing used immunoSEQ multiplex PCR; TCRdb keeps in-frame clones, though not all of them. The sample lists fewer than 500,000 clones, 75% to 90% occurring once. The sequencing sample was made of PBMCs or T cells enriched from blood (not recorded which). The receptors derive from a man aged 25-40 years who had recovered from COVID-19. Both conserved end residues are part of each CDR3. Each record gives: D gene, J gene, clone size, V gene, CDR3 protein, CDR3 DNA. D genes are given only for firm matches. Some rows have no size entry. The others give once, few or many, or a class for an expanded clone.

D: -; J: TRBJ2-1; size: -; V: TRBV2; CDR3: CASRIRRDEQFF; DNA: TGTGCCAGCAGAATCCGACGGGATGAGCAGTTCTTC
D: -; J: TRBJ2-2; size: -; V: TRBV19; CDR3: CASSIWTAMTGELFF; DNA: TGTGCCAGTAGTATCTGGACAGCTATGACCGGGGAGCTGTTTTTT
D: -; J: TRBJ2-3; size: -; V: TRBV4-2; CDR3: CASSQGRADTQYF; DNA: TGTGCCAGCAGCCAGGGGAGAGCAGATACGCAGTATTTT
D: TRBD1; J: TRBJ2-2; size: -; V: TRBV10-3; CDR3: CANRDRDGGELFF; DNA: TGTGCCAACCGGGACAGGGACGGCGGGGAGCTGTTTTTT
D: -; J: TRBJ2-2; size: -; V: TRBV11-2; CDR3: CASSLVPDGELFF; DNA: TGTGCCAGCAGCTTAGTGCCAGACGGGGAGCTGTTTTTT
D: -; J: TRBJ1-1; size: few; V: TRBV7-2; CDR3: CASSPGPPGRGSYTEAFF; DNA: TGTGCCAGCAGCCCCGGGCCACCAGGGAGGGGAAGTTACACTGAAGCTTTCTTT
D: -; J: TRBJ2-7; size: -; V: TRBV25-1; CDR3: CASSRFLTGEQYF; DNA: TGTGCCAGCAGTAGATTTTTGACGGGCGAGCAGTACTTC
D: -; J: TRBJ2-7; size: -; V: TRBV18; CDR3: CASSPPDRTYEQYF; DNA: TGTGCCAGCTCACCACCGGACAGAACCTACGAGCAGTACTTC
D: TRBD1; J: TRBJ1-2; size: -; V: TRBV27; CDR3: CASRQGAGGYTF; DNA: TGTGCCAGCCGACAGGGGGCGGGTGGCTACACCTTC
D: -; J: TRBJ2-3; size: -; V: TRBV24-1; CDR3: CATSDQSTDTQYF; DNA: TGTGCCACCAGTGACCAAAGCACAGATACGCAGTATTTT
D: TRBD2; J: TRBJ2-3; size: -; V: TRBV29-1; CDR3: CSVQPIITSGRRSDTQYF; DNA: TGCAGCGTCCAGCCAATCATTACTAGCGGGAGGCGGTCAGATACGCAGTATTTT
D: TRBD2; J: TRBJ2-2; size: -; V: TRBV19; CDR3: CASSTGLAGNTGELFF; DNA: TGTGCCAGTAGTACTGGGCTAGCGGGAAACACCGGGGAGCTGTTTTTT
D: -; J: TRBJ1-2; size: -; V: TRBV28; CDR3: CASSLYTNYGYTF; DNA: TGTGCCAGCAGTTTGTACACAAACTATGGCTACACCTTC
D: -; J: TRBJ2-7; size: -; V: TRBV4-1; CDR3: CASSHPGKTPGEGDRYF; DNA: TGCGCCAGCAGCCACCCGGGTAAAACCCCCGGAGAGGGTGATCGGTACTTC
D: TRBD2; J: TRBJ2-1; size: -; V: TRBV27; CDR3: CASRPTGLAGVEAEQFF; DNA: TGTGCCAGCAGACCCACGGGACTAGCGGGAGTTGAGGCTGAGCAGTTCTTC
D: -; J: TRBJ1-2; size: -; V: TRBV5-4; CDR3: CASSADRVPNGYTF; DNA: TGTGCCAGCAGCGCAGACAGAGTTCCTAATGGCTACACCTTC
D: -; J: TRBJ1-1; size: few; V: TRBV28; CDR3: CASSLGGYLTEAFF; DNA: TGTGCCAGCAGTCTAGGGGGTTACCTCACTGAAGCTTTCTTT
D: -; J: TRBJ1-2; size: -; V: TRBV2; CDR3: CASSEASIYGYTF; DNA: TGTGCCAGCAGTGAAGCGAGCATCTATGGCTACACCTTC
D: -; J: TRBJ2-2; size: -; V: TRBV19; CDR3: CASSIDLLAILTGELFF; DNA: TGTGCCAGTAGTATAGATCTTCTAGCGATTTTGACCGGGGAGCTGTTTTTT
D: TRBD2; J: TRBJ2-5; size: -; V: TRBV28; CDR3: CASRPGLAEKTQYF; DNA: TGTGCCAGCAGACCTGGACTAGCTGAAAAGACCCAGTACTTC
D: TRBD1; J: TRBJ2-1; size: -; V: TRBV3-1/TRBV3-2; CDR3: CASSSLGQGANEQFF; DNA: TGTGCCAGCAGCTCCCTTGGGCAGGGGGCAAATGAGCAGTTCTTC
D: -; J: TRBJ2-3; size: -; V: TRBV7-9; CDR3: CASSLGWERSTDTQYF; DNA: TGTGCCAGCAGCTTAGGATGGGAGAGAAGCACAGATACGCAGTATTTT
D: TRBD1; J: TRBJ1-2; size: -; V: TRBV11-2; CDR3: CASSSGQGGYGYTF; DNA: TGTGCCAGCAGCTCCGGACAGGGGGGCTATGGCTACACCTTC
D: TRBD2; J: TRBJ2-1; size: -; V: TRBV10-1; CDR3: CASGIAGGNEQFF; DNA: TGCGCCAGCGGTATAGCGGGGGGCAATGAGCAGTTCTTC
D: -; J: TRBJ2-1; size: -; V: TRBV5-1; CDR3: CASSRRRHNEQFF; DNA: TGCGCCAGCAGCAGGAGGAGACACAATGAGCAGTTCTTC
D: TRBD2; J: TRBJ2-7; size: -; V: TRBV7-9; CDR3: CASSPPQTSAQGEQYF; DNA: TGTGCCAGCAGTCCACCTCAGACTAGCGCGCAGGGCGAGCAGTACTTC
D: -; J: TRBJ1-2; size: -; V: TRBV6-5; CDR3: CASSYSRQGGYGYTF; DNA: TGTGCCAGCAGTTACTCGAGGCAGGGAGGGTATGGCTACACCTTC
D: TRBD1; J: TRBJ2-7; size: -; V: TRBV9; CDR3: CASSAGTGFTYEQYF; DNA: TGTGCCAGCAGCGCCGGGACAGGGTTCACCTACGAGCAGTACTTC
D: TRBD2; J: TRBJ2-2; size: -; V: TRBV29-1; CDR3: CSVPGTSGSKDTGELFF; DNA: TGCAGCGTTCCCGGGACTAGCGGGAGTAAAGACACCGGGGAGCTGTTTTTT
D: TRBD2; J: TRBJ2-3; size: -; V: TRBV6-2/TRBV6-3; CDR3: CASSKGSLLASTQYF; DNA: TGTGCCAGCAGCAAAGGGTCTCTACTAGCGTCTACGCAGTATTTT
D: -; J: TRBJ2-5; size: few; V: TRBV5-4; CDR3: CASSFDVGQETQYF; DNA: TGTGCCAGCAGCTTTGATGTGGGGCAGGAGACCCAGTACTTC
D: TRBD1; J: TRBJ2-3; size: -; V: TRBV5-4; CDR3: CASKTGGADTQYF; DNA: TGTGCCAGTAAGACAGGGGGCGCAGATACGCAGTATTTT
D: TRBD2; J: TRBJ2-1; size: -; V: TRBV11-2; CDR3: CASSPGLAGRLEQFF; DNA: TGTGCCAGCAGCCCGGGACTAGCGGGCCGACTTGAGCAGTTCTTC
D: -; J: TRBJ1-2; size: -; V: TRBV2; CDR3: CASSESSGEVYGYTF; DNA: TGTGCCAGCAGTGAATCATCCGGGGAGGTTTATGGCTACACCTTC
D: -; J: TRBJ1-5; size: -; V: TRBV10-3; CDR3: CATTNSDSDQPQHF; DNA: TGTGCCACCACCAACTCCGATAGCGATCAGCCCCAGCATTTT
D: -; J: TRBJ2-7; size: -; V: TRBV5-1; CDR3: CASSLAWAGSGDSEYEQYF; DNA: TGCGCCAGCAGCTTGGCCTGGGCAGGATCCGGAGACAGCGAATACGAGCAGTACTTC
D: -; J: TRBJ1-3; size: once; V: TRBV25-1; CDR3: CASSGIQGLGNTIYF; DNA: TGTGCCAGCAGCGGGATCCAGGGGCTAGGAAACACCATATATTTT
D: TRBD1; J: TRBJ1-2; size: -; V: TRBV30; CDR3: CAWRVSGQNYGYTF; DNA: TGTGCCTGGAGGGTATCGGGACAGAACTATGGCTACACCTTC
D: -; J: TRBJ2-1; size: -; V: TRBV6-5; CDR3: CASSQLLNYNEQFF; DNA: TGTGCCAGCAGTCAGTTACTAAATTACAATGAGCAGTTCTTC
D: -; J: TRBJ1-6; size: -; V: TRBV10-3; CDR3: CAISGGRGDSPLHF; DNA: TGTGCCATCAGTGGCGGCAGGGGAGATTCACCCCTCCACTTT
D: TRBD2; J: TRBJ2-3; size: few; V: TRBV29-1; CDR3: CSGGTSGISGTDTQYF; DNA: TGCAGCGGCGGGACTAGCGGGATATCCGGCACAGATACGCAGTATTTT
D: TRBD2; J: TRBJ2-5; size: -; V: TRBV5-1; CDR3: CASSFTSTSGSWETQYF; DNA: TGCGCCAGCAGCTTCACTTCAACTAGCGGCTCTTGGGAGACCCAGTACTTC
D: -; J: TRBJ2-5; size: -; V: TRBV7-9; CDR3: CASSYPLGWETQYF; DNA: TGTGCCAGCAGTTACCCACTCGGTTGGGAGACCCAGTACTTC
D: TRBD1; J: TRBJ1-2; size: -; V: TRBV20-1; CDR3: CSASLGGQGGHGYTF; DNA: TGCAGTGCTAGTCTCGGGGGACAGGGAGGACATGGCTACACCTTC
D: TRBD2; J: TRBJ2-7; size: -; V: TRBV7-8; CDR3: CASTKMGLAGGYSYEQYF; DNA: TGTGCCAGCACCAAAATGGGACTAGCGGGAGGGTACTCCTACGAGCAGTACTTC